This passage covers 25 T cell receptor beta chains from one sample sequenced in a study of graft-versus-host responses after intestinal transplantation. The protocol was immunoSEQ multiplex PCR, while the TCRdb copy is restricted to in-frame clones and leaves out a portion. The table shows about 54,000 clones, with 91% occurring only once. The sequencing used PBMCs, collected 650 to 690 days after intestinal transplant. All receptors come from a human patient who received an intestinal transplant, so some T cells may come from the graft donor.

This chain links TRBV15 with TRBJ1-6; 9 nucleotides line up with TRBD1. The CDR3 consists of 13 residues. The V and J ends lost 8 bases and 6 bases, in that order; junction bases with no gene match: 2. The germline V gene encodes CDR1 LNHNV and CDR2 YYDKDF (reference sequence). This CDR3 is CATQTGGNSPLHF. The CDR3 nucleotides are TGTGCCACCCAGACAGGGGGTAATTCACCCCTCCACTTT.

Worth noting for this clone: It is unclear where the CDR3 begins or ends on the DNA, so no DNA is shown, and the CDR3 is as TCRdb lists it. The J gene is TRBJ2-5, the V gene TRBV21-1; the table's D call TRBD2 went unverified against the DNA. TRBV21-1 is a pseudogene locus. The CDR3 has 18 amino acids, counting both end residues. The chain's CDR3 is CASSKGKVGGGAKETQYF.

The J gene is TRBJ1-2, the V gene TRBV2, with D possibly TRBD1 on 5 matching bases. Germline V gene data show CDR1 as SNHLY and CDR2 as FYNNEI. Between the trimmed V and J ends, which lost 7 bases and 5 bases, there was a span of 17 bases. This CDR3 is 14 amino acids long. The CDR3 reads CASTRDPKLYGYTF. CDR3 sequence (DNA): TGTGCCAGCACCCGGGACCCGAAACTTTATGGCTACACCTTC.

This clone appeared once. In nucleotides, the CDR3 is TGTGCCAGCAGTTTATGGGGCAATGAGCAGTTCTTC. This sequence encodes CASSLWGNEQFF. The V and J genes are TRBV27 and TRBJ2-1; no clear D. Looked up from germline, CDR1 is MNHEY and CDR2 is SMNVEV (reference sequence). This CDR3 region has 12 residues. V lost 1 base and J 6 bases, leaving 4 bases between the germline ends.

This chain joins TRBV6-5 and TRBJ2-2, with 8 bases lining up with TRBD2. The CDR3 length is 14 residues. V trimming: 7 bases; J trimming: 2 bases; junction bases outside the gene matches: 3. In germline, CDR1 is MNHEY, CDR2 SVGAGI. The DNA for the CDR3 is TGTGCCAGCATGGCGGGGGGCAACACCGGGGAGCTGTTTTTT. It encodes CASMAGGNTGELFF.

The chain employs TRBV11-2 and TRBJ2-3, with a weak D call TRBD2 (5 bases). Germline CDR1 and CDR2: SGHAT and FQNNGV. This CDR3 has 15 residues. V was trimmed by 7 bases and J by 2 bases, leaving 16 bases between them. Here the CDR3 DNA reads TGTGCCAGCACCAGCCGACGGGGAGACACAGATACGCAGTATTTT. Residues: CASTSRRGDTDTQYF.

A single count supports this clone. The chain links TRBV6-6 to TRBJ2-7; D call uncertain. V lost 0 bases and J 4 bases, leaving 7 bases between the germline ends. Germline CDR1 reads MNHNY; CDR2 reads SVGAGI (reference sequence). This CDR3 is 13 amino acids long. The CDR3 loop reads CASSYSNRYEQYF. The CDR3 nucleotides read TGTGCCAGCAGTTACTCGAACAGATACGAGCAGTACTTC.

The chain uses TRBV6-5 and TRBJ2-1; D is undetermined. The V gene lost 4 bases and the J gene lost 6 bases, with 10 bases spanning the gap. The germline V gene has CDR1 MNHEY and CDR2 SVGAGI. This CDR3 region has 13 residues. The DNA for the CDR3 is TGTGCCAGCAGTTTGGGTCACGCCAATGAGCAGTTCTTC. Protein: CASSLGHANEQFF.

This chain uses TRBV7-9 with TRBJ2-3; no clear D gene. The CDR3 length is 15 residues. V shed 1 base and J shed 6 bases, with 14 bases lying between them. In germline, CDR1 is SEHNR, CDR2 FQNEAQ (reference sequence). CDR3 sequence reads: CASSLGSAVGDTQYF. The CDR3 DNA is TGTGCCAGCAGCTTAGGATCGGCGGTAGGGGATACGCAGTATTTT.

The CDR3, as DNA: TGTGCCAGCAGTTTAAAACGGGGGGCTAGCAATGAGCAGTTCTTC. As protein: CASSLKRGASNEQFF. The V and J genes are TRBV27 and TRBJ2-1, with D possibly TRBD2 on 7 matching bases. This CDR3 is 15 amino acids long. The V end lost 2 bases, the J end lost 6 bases, and 14 bases lay between the germline ends. Germline V gene sequence: CDR1 MNHEY, CDR2 SMNVEV (reference sequence).

The J gene is TRBJ2-3, the V gene TRBV27; D may match TRBD1 or TRBD2 (5 bases each). Germline-derived CDR1 and CDR2 are MNHEY and SMNVEV (reference sequence). This CDR3 region has 15 residues. Trimming left V 5 bases short and J 0 bases short, with 12 bases between. CDR3 amino acids: CASSRPWGSTDTQYF. CDR3 DNA: TGTGCCAGCAGTCGCCCGTGGGGGAGCACAGATACGCAGTATTTT.

The chain links TRBV6-5 to TRBJ2-7; a weak D match, TRBD2 (5 bases). This CDR3 spans 13 amino acids. Looked up from germline, CDR1 is MNHEY and CDR2 is SVGAGI. V shed 0 bases and J shed 9 bases, with 12 bases lying between them. CDR3 residues: CASSYSIEGGQYF. DNA of the CDR3: TGTGCCAGCAGTTACTCGATAGAGGGCGGGCAGTACTTC.

This clone was recorded once. The CDR3 bases are TGCGCCAGCAGCCAAGCCCGGAACCCTAACTATGGCTACACCTTC. This gives the protein CASSQARNPNYGYTF. The chain links TRBV4-1 to TRBJ1-2; no definite D call. V lost 1 base and J lost 0, with 9 bases in between. Per the germline V gene, CDR1 is MGHRA and CDR2 is YSYEKL. The CDR3 is made up of 15 amino acids.

The genes are TRBV10-3 and TRBJ2-5; tentatively, D is TRBD2 (5 bases). The DNA end favors TRBJ2-7, so the J call may be wrong. This CDR3 has 16 amino acids. Germline loops: CDR1 ENHRY, CDR2 SYGVKD. The CDR3 loop reads CAISQQMGDSTYEQYF. The CDR3 nucleotides read TGTGCCATCAGTCAGCAAATGGGAGACTCAACCTACGAGCAGTACTTC.

This clone came up once. This rearrangement joins TRBV27 to TRBJ1-1; D remains ambiguous. Trimming took off 5 bases at V and 3 bases at J, with 10 bases between the two ends. Germline CDR1 and CDR2: MNHEY and SMNVEV (reference sequence). This CDR3 is 13 amino acids long. CDR3 sequence reads: CASSIREHTEAFF. Here the CDR3 DNA reads TGTGCCAGCAGTATCAGAGAACACACTGAAGCTTTCTTT.

Only one count was recorded for this clone. This chain joins TRBV5-1 and TRBJ2-7; D not certain. The CDR3 runs 13 residues. Germline CDR1 and CDR2: SGHRS and YFSETQ. V was cut by 0 bases and J by 1 base, with 5 bases left in between. CDR3 nucleotides: TGCGCCAGCAGCTTGGACTATTCCTACGAGCAGTACTTC. As protein: CASSLDYSYEQYF.

CDR3: CASSQFEGTQYF. In nucleotides, the CDR3 is TGCGCCAGCAGCCAATTCGAAGGGACCCAGTACTTC. This chain uses TRBV4-1 with TRBJ2-5; D call uncertain. The germline CDR1 and CDR2 sequences are MGHRA and YSYEKL. Trimming removed 2 bases from V and 7 bases from J, with 8 bases in between. The CDR3 runs 12 residues.

This clone was seen just once. This rearrangement joins TRBV6-5 to TRBJ2-3; 8 nucleotides agree with TRBD1. This CDR3 is 15 amino acids long. The germline V gene encodes CDR1 MNHEY and CDR2 SVGAGI. V was pared by 2 bases and J by 4 bases, with 5 bases of the junction left unmatched. The CDR3 nucleotides are TGTGCCAGCAGTTACGACAGGGGATATGCAGATACGCAGTATTTT. It specifies CASSYDRGYADTQYF.

The chain carries TRBV6-1 and TRBJ2-5; the match to TRBD2 covers 11 bases. This CDR3 is built from 15 residues. V trimming: 8 bases; J trimming: 2 bases; junction bases outside the gene matches: 7. CDR1 and CDR2 from the germline V gene are MNHNS and SASEGT. For the CDR3, the DNA is TGTGCCAGCTCCTTACTAGCGGGGGTACAAGAGACCCAGTACTTC. As protein: CASSLLAGVQETQYF.

The chain employs TRBV4-1 and TRBJ2-1, with D unclear. Germline CDR1 and CDR2: MGHRA and YSYEKL. The CDR3 is made up of 13 amino acids. V lost 0 bases and J 5 bases, leaving 5 bases between the germline ends. CDR3 amino acids: CASSQDRDNEQFF. CDR3 DNA: TGCGCCAGCAGCCAAGATCGGGACAATGAGCAGTTCTTC.

The DNA for the CDR3 is TGTGCCAGCAGCCAAGAACAACAGGGCTTGTCACCCCTCCACTTT. It codes for CASSQEQQGLSPLHF. The rearrangement joins TRBV14 to TRBJ1-6; D perhaps matches TRBD1 (6 bases). Germline values: CDR1 SGHDN, CDR2 FVKESK. V lost 0 bases and J lost 10, with 13 bases in between. The CDR3 has 15 residues.

This clone was seen only once. This chain uses TRBV27 with TRBJ1-1; no clear D. The CDR3 has 14 amino acids. Trimming took off 2 bases at V and 4 bases at J, with 11 bases between the two ends. Germline CDR1 is MNHEY and CDR2 is SMNVEV (reference sequence). The DNA of the CDR3 is TGTGCCAGCAGTTTACGGGCCGGCGGCACTGAAGCTTTCTTT. Protein: CASSLRAGGTEAFF.

This chain connects TRBV4-2 to TRBJ1-4, with 10 bases aligning to TRBD1. Germline values: CDR1 LGHNA, CDR2 YNFKEQ. The CDR3 covers 16 residues. V gave up 3 bases and J gave up 5 bases; unmatched junction bases: 6. CDR3 in amino acids: CASSHSSGQGNEKLFF. DNA for the CDR3: TGTGCCAGCAGCCATTCATCGGGACAGGGGAATGAAAAACTGTTTTTT.

This chain connects TRBV7-7 to TRBJ2-5; D perhaps matches TRBD1 (5 bases). CDR1 is SSHAT and CDR2 is FNYEAQ in the germline V gene (reference sequence). This CDR3 spans 17 amino acids. V was clipped by 1 base and J by 3 bases, with 18 bases between them. The CDR3 loop reads CASSLGQGRRTEETQYF. The CDR3 region has the DNA TGTGCCAGCAGCTTAGGGCAGGGTAGGAGAACGGAAGAGACCCAGTACTTC.

This clone has more than one count but fewer than ten. CDR3 nucleotides: TGCAGCGTTGAAGAGGGCGCCTACGAGCAGTACTTC. Its protein is CSVEEGAYEQYF. The chain links TRBV29-1 to TRBJ2-7; no firm D call. The germline CDR1 and CDR2 sequences are SQVTM and ANQGSEA. The CDR3 loop spans 12 amino acids. The ends were cut back, 0 bases at V and 2 bases at J, with 5 bases in the middle.